The 32 T cell receptor beta chains below come from one sample, sequenced in a study of blood T cell repertoires in COVID-19. TCRdb's table, derived via immunoSEQ multiplex PCR, lists solely in-frame clones and lacks some. The sample shows about 150,000 clones, 80% to 90% of them seen only once. The specimen was peripheral blood. Receptors were obtained from a woman in her seventies with acute or convalescent COVID-19.

The V call is TRBV19, the J call TRBJ1-1; possibly TRBD1 for D (6 bases). Per the germline V gene, CDR1 is LNHDA and CDR2 is SQIVND (reference sequence). The CDR3 extends over 15 amino acids. The V gene lost 7 bases and the J gene lost 5 bases, with 20 bases spanning the gap. CDR3 nucleotides: TGTGCCAGTACCCAACCCCAGGGGCGCGCAACTGAAGCTTTCTTT. Its translation is CASTQPQGRATEAFF.

The chain links TRBV27 to TRBJ2-4; weak D call: TRBD2 (5 bases). The germline V and J ends were trimmed by 6 bases and 7 bases, with 22 bases remaining between them. Germline V gene lookup returns CDR1 MNHEY and CDR2 SMNVEV (reference sequence). This CDR3 is built from 16 residues. CDR3 sequence: CASRAGVGGYRNIQYF. In DNA, the CDR3 is TGTGCCAGCAGGGCAGGAGTTGGAGGATATAGGAACATTCAGTACTTC.

J is TRBJ1-2 and V is TRBV28, with D possibly being TRBD1 (5 bases). V lost 5 bases, J lost 4 bases, and 20 bases lay in between. The CDR3 length is 16 residues. Germline V CDR1 and CDR2: MDHEN, SYDVKM. This CDR3 reads CASSPAGRGAGYGYTF. Written as DNA, the CDR3 is TGTGCCAGCAGTCCCGCGGGAAGGGGAGCGGGCTATGGCTACACCTTC.

The V and J genes are TRBV5-1 and TRBJ1-5; D is unresolved. Germline assignment: CDR1 SGHRS and CDR2 YFSETQ. V shed 4 bases and J shed 3 bases, with 14 bases lying between them. This CDR3 is 15 amino acids long. This CDR3 is CASSPGEGANQPQHF. CDR3 nucleotides: TGCGCCAGCAGCCCCGGGGAGGGAGCCAATCAGCCCCAGCATTTT.

The sample holds one count of this clone. The gene calls are TRBV18 and TRBJ1-1; no reliable D call. Germline CDR1 is KGHSH and CDR2 is LQKENI. Trimming took 2 bases from V and 11 from J, leaving 21 bases between them. This CDR3 comprises 15 residues. The CDR3 sequence is CASSPTESGPPGAFF. The CDR3 DNA sequence: TGTGCCAGCTCACCAACGGAAAGCGGCCCCCCGGGGGCTTTCTTT.

The chain recombines TRBV6-5 with TRBJ2-1; D is unresolved. The CDR3 totals 15 residues. Deletions cut 6 bases from V and 5 bases from J, with 17 bases between. Germline CDR1 is MNHEY and CDR2 is SVGAGI. Here the CDR3 reads CASSPVPIKHNEQFF. The CDR3 nucleotides read TGTGCCAGCAGCCCGGTCCCCATTAAGCACAATGAGCAGTTCTTC.

This rearrangement joins TRBV20-1 to TRBJ2-2, with 7 positions matching TRBD1. There are 15 residues in the CDR3. Trimming took 4 bases from V and 6 from J; bases not matched to a gene: 11. Germline values: CDR1 DFQATT, CDR2 SNEGSKA (reference sequence). In DNA, the CDR3 is TGCAGTGCTAATGAAGGGGGCGCATTGGCCGGGGAGCTGTTTTTT. Amino acid sequence: CSANEGGALAGELFF.

The chain is built from TRBV7-6 and TRBJ1-6; a weak D match, TRBD1 (6 bases). Germline V gene data show CDR1 as SGHVS and CDR2 as FNYEAQ. V was trimmed by 4 bases and J by 6 bases, leaving 13 bases between them. CDR3 size: 15 residues. CDR3 DNA: TGTGCCAGCAGCTCTGGGGACACCTTTAATTCACCCCTCCACTTT. It specifies CASSSGDTFNSPLHF.

V is TRBV7-9 and J is TRBJ2-3; 7 bases align to TRBD1. The V gene's germline CDR1 is SEHNR and CDR2 FQNEAQ (reference sequence). CDR3 length equals 16 residues. V shed 5 bases and J 2 bases; nucleotides not matched to a gene: 10. The CDR3 reads CASSPRPGTATDTQYF. The CDR3 DNA follows: TGTGCCAGCAGCCCCCGACCGGGGACAGCCACAGATACGCAGTATTTT.

The chain recombines TRBV6-1 with TRBJ2-7; TRBD1 agrees at 10 bases. Germline CDR1 is MNHNS and CDR2 is SASEGT. The CDR3 loop spans 16 amino acids. With 3 bases clipped from V and 1 base from J, the junction kept 6 bases outside the gene matches. CDR3 sequence (DNA): TGTGCCAGCAGTGACCCACGACAGGGGGCATCCTACGAGCAGTACTTC. Its protein product is CASSDPRQGASYEQYF.

The V and J genes are TRBV19 and TRBJ1-5, with D tentatively TRBD1 (5 bases). The CDR3 contains 14 residues. V dropped 11 bases and J dropped 4 bases, with 18 bases sitting between them. Per germline, CDR1 LNHDA and CDR2 SQIVND (reference sequence). Here the CDR3 DNA reads TGTGCCGTTGCCGCGAGCAGGGTGAATCAGCCCCAGCATTTT. Its protein product is CAVAASRVNQPQHF.

A few counts support this clone. The genes are TRBV28 and TRBJ1-2; TRBD1 agrees at 8 bases. Germline V gives CDR1 MDHEN, CDR2 SYDVKM. V trimming: 6 bases; J trimming: 4 bases; junction bases outside the gene matches: 10. The CDR3 runs 15 residues. The CDR3 loop is CASSKDRVAPYGYTF. DNA for the CDR3: TGTGCCAGCAGCAAGGACAGGGTCGCTCCCTATGGCTACACCTTC.

This clone was observed a single time. The rearrangement links TRBV11-2 to TRBJ2-1; possibly TRBD2 for D (6 bases). The length of the CDR3 is 16 residues. Germline assignment: CDR1 SGHAT and CDR2 FQNNGV. Trimming pared 1 base from V and 6 bases from J, leaving 16 bases between. The CDR3 here is CASSLAGSGISNEQFF. Written as DNA, the CDR3 is TGTGCCAGCAGCTTAGCCGGGAGCGGTATAAGCAATGAGCAGTTCTTC.

V gene TRBV19 combines with J gene TRBJ1-2; D uncertain. V lost 3 bases and J 4 bases, leaving 21 bases between the germline ends. The CDR3 runs to 17 residues. Germline V gene lookup returns CDR1 LNHDA and CDR2 SQIVND (reference sequence). CDR3 coding DNA: TGTGCCAGTAGTATGCAGACCCGGTCCTTAAGCGGCTATGGCTACACCTTC. It encodes CASSMQTRSLSGYGYTF.

The chain has TRBV13 and TRBJ2-5; 7 nucleotides agree with TRBD1. CDR3 length equals 14 residues. J lost 5 bases, V lost 5 bases, and 8 bases had no gene match. Per germline, CDR1 PRHDT and CDR2 FYEKMQ (reference sequence). Here the CDR3 DNA reads TGTGCCAGCAGCCCACCCGACAGGGCTGAGACCCAGTACTTC. Its protein is CASSPPDRAETQYF.

The rearrangement uses TRBV4-3 and TRBJ2-4, with TRBD2 matching 11 bases. This CDR3 is 21 amino acids long. J lost 2 bases, V lost 0 bases, and 15 bases had no gene match. Germline lookup yields CDR1 LGHNA and CDR2 YSLEER. The CDR3 region is CASSQETPVAGGLATKNIQYF. The CDR3 bases are TGCGCCAGCAGCCAAGAGACGCCGGTAGCGGGGGGGCTTGCCACCAAAAACATTCAGTACTTC.

CDR3 nucleotide sequence: TGTGCCAGCAGCTTAAGGGGCAGGGGATCCCTGCCTTCTAACACTGAAGCTTTCTTT. Its protein product is CASSLRGRGSLPSNTEAFF. V gene TRBV7-3 combines with J gene TRBJ1-1; D perhaps matches TRBD1 (6 bases). The germline V gene encodes CDR1 SGHTA and CDR2 FQGTGA. This CDR3 has 19 amino acids. Trimming removed 1 base from V and 2 bases from J, with 23 bases in between.

The rearrangement joins TRBV29-1 to TRBJ1-2; tentatively, D is TRBD1 (5 bases). The V end lost 6 bases, the J end lost 2 bases, and 13 bases lay between the germline ends. Germline V gene lookup returns CDR1 SQVTM and CDR2 ANQGSEA. The CDR3 is 13 residues long. In nucleotides, the CDR3 is TGCAGCGTGAAGACAGCACCCAACTATGGCTACACCTTC. The encoded protein is CSVKTAPNYGYTF.

This chain uses TRBV5-1 with TRBJ2-5, with 7 positions matching TRBD2. The CDR3 is 15 residues long. Germline CDR1 SGHRS, CDR2 YFSETQ. The J segment lost 5 bases and the V segment lost 0 bases, leaving 7 bases of the junction unmatched. Here the CDR3 DNA reads TGCGCCAGCAGCTTGGGGCTAGCGGTACGGGAGACCCAGTACTTC. Its translation is CASSLGLAVRETQYF. The full variable domain, completed using reference TRBV5-1 and TRBJ2-5, is KAGVTQTPRYLIKTRGQQVTLSCSPISGHRSVSWYQQTPGQGLQFLFEYFSETQRNKGNFPGRFSGRQFSNSRSEMNVSTLELGDSALYLCASSLGLAVRETQYFGPGTRLLVL.

The V and J genes are TRBV6-5 and TRBJ2-7; 9 bases are a match to TRBD1. J lost 2 bases, V lost 6 bases, and 5 bases had no gene match. The V gene's germline CDR1 is MNHEY and CDR2 SVGAGI. CDR3 length equals 14 residues. In DNA, the CDR3 is TGTGCCAGCAGAGCCGGGACAGGGACCTACGAGCAGTACTTC. It translates to CASRAGTGTYEQYF.

The chain is built from TRBV6-1 and TRBJ1-4; 7 bases align to TRBD1. From germline, CDR1 is MNHNS and CDR2 SASEGT. This CDR3 spans 14 amino acids. The junction had 10 bases not matched to a gene; V was cut back by 8 bases and J by 7 bases. The CDR3, as DNA: TGTGCCAGCCGATTGACAGGGTTGGGTGAAAAACTGTTTTTT. This sequence encodes CASRLTGLGEKLFF.

The V gene is TRBV30, the J gene TRBJ1-2; TRBD1 aligns across 8 bases. Germline-derived CDR1 and CDR2 are GTSNPN and SVGIG (reference sequence). V dropped 3 bases and J dropped 4; count of bases not matched to a gene: 10. The CDR3 covers 15 residues. DNA for the CDR3: TGTGCCTGGAGAAAGGGGGCAGGGGGCTCCTATGGCTACACCTTC. Amino acids: CAWRKGAGGSYGYTF.

The chain uses TRBV30 and TRBJ1-4; D is undetermined. V gave up 0 bases and J gave up 3 bases, with 11 bases separating them. The length of the CDR3 is 15 residues. Per germline, CDR1 GTSNPN and CDR2 SVGIG (reference sequence). Here the CDR3 DNA reads TGTGCCTGGAGTGTACGTACACCTTCTAATGAAAAACTGTTTTTT. Amino acids: CAWSVRTPSNEKLFF.

The CDR3 nucleotides read TGTGCCACCAGCTCAAGACAGATGAGCACAGATACGCAGTATTTT. Amino acid sequence: CATSSRQMSTDTQYF. The V gene is TRBV15, the J gene TRBJ2-3; tentative D call: TRBD1 (5 bases). Germline CDR1 reads LNHNV; CDR2 reads YYDKDF (reference sequence). Trimming left V 5 bases short and J 0 bases short, with 12 bases between. CDR3 length equals 15 residues.

The chain links TRBV19 to TRBJ1-2, with D maybe TRBD1 (6 bases). CDR1 and CDR2 from the germline V gene are LNHDA and SQIVND (reference sequence). The ends were cut back, 3 bases at V and 4 bases at J, with 15 bases in the middle. The CDR3 totals 15 residues. CDR3 residues: CASSIGGPGSYGYTF. CDR3 nucleotide sequence: TGTGCCAGTAGTATCGGGGGGCCGGGAAGCTATGGCTACACCTTC.

The V gene is TRBV2, the J gene TRBJ2-5; 7 bases are a match to TRBD2. Germline-derived CDR1 and CDR2 are SNHLY and FYNNEI. The junction had 13 bases not matched to a gene; V was cut back by 6 bases and J by 0 bases. The CDR3 totals 17 residues. The CDR3 sequence is CASRDYTVGGNQETQYF. In DNA form, the CDR3 reads TGTGCCAGCAGGGATTATACTGTGGGGGGGAACCAAGAGACCCAGTACTTC.

J is TRBJ1-2 and V is TRBV29-1, with no clear D. Germline V gene lookup returns CDR1 SQVTM and CDR2 ANQGSEA. The CDR3 totals 11 residues. V shed 5 bases and J shed 6 bases, with 10 bases lying between them. CDR3 region: CSVHSGDGYTF. In DNA form, the CDR3 reads TGCAGCGTTCACAGCGGTGATGGCTACACCTTC.

J is TRBJ1-1 and V is TRBV30; D unresolved. This CDR3 spans 13 amino acids. Trimming left V 4 bases short and J 1 base short, with 10 bases between. Germline loops: CDR1 GTSNPN, CDR2 SVGIG (reference sequence). The CDR3 DNA reads as TGTGCCTGGACAGGACGGGGGAACACTGAAGCTTTCTTT. Its translation: CAWTGRGNTEAFF.

In DNA, the CDR3 is TGTGCCAGCAGTGTCGTCGGACAGGGAAAGTCCTACGAGCAGTACTTC. Translation gives CASSVVGQGKSYEQYF. The V gene is TRBV6-2 or TRBV6-3, the J gene TRBJ2-7; TRBD1 agrees at 8 bases. The germline gives CDR1 MNHEY, CDR2 SVGEGT. This CDR3 has 16 amino acids. V shed 5 bases and J 1 base; nucleotides not matched to a gene: 10.

V gene TRBV24-1 combines with J gene TRBJ2-1; 10 positions agree with TRBD2. Germline-derived CDR1 and CDR2 are KGHDR and SFDVKD. There are 16 residues in the CDR3. V shed 5 bases and J 8 bases; nucleotides not matched to a gene: 11. CDR3 DNA sequence: TGTGCCACCAGTGTACAAGAGCGGGGGGGCCTTGATGAGCAGTTCTTC. Protein product: CATSVQERGGLDEQFF.

The gene calls are TRBV10-1 and TRBJ2-7, with D unresolved. Trimming stripped 3 bases from V and 1 base from J, with 10 bases between. This CDR3 is built from 14 residues. Germline lookup yields CDR1 WNHNN and CDR2 SYGVQD (reference sequence). This CDR3 is CASSESRFSYEQYF. DNA of the CDR3: TGCGCCAGCAGTGAATCCCGGTTTTCCTACGAGCAGTACTTC.

This chain joins TRBV15 and TRBJ1-6; 9 bases align to TRBD1. CDR1 and CDR2 from the germline V gene are LNHNV and YYDKDF (reference sequence). The CDR3 contains 14 residues. The V and J ends lost 5 bases and 8 bases, in that order; junction bases with no gene match: 4. CDR3 DNA: TGTGCCACCAGCGCACGGACAGGGGATTCACCCCTCCACTTT. Its protein is CATSARTGDSPLHF. The full variable domain, in which reference TRBV15 and TRBJ1-6 provide the parts outside the CDR3, is DAMVIQNPRYQVTQFGKPVTLSCSQTLNHNVMYWYQQKSSQAPKLLFHYYDKDFNNEADTPDNFQSRRPNTSFCFLDIRSPGLGDTAMYLCATSARTGDSPLHFGNGTRLTVT.